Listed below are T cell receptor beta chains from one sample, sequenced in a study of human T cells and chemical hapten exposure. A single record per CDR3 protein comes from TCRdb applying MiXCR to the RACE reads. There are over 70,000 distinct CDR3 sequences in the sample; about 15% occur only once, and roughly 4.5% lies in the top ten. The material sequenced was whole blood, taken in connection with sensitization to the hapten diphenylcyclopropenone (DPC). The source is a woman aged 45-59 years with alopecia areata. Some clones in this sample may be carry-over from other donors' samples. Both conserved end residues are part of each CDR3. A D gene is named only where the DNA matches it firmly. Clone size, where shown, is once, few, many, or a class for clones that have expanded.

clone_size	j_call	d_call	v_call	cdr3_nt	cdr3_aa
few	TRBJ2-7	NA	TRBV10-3	TGTGCCATCAGTGATATGGGAGGGGGAGAGCAGTACTTC	CAISDMGGGEQYF
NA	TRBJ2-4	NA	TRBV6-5	TGTGCCAGCAGTTACGGCGGGGGCGGACTAGCCAAAAACATTCAGTACTTC	CASSYGGGGLAKNIQYF
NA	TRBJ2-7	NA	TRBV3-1	TGTGCCAGCAGCCAAGAGTGGGGGTCGGACGAGCAGTACTTC	CASSQEWGSDEQYF
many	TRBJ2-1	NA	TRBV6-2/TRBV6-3	TGTGCCAGCAGTTACGAGACTAGCTCCTACAATGAGCAGTTCTTC	CASSYETSSYNEQFF
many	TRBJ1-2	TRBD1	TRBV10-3	TGTGCCATCAGTGACCCCAGACAGGGCCTTAGGGGTGGCTACACCTTC	CAISDPRQGLRGGYTF
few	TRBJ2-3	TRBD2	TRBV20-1	TGCAGTGCTAGGTTTAGCGGGAGCGCAGATACGCAGTATTTT	CSARFSGSADTQYF
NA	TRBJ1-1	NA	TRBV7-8	TGTGCCAGCAGCTTAGTTGCAGGGACGGTGAACACTGAAGCTTTCTTT	CASSLVAGTVNTEAFF
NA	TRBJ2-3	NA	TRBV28	TGTGCCAGCAGTTTCGGCGGGAGCACAGATACGCAGTATTTT	CASSFGGSTDTQYF
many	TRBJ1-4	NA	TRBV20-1	TGCAGTGCTCCCGTCGTGACTAATGAAAAACTGTTTTTT	CSAPVVTNEKLFF
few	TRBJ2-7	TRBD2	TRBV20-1	TGCAGTGCTACCCGGACTAGCTCCTACGAGCAGTACTTC	CSATRTSSYEQYF
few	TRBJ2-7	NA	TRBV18	TGTGCCAGCTCACCATCTGGGAAGTACGAGCAGTACTTC	CASSPSGKYEQYF
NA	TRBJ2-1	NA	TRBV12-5	TGTGCTAGTAAGGTTGATGAGCAGTTCTTC	CASKVDEQFF
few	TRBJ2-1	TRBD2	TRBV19	TGTGCCAGTAAGAACCGGGACTCCGGGGGGGGTGAGCAGTTCTTC	CASKNRDSGGGEQFF
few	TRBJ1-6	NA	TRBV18	TGTGCCAGCTCACCACTTCAAAGGGGGAAGACCTCACCCCTCCACTTT	CASSPLQRGKTSPLHF
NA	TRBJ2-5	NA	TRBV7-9	TGTGCCAGCAGCTCCGAGGGGGAAGGAAAGACCCAGTACTTC	CASSSEGEGKTQYF
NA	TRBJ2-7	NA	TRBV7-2	TGTGCCAGCAGCACCCCTGCGCCGACCTACGAGCAGTACTTC	CASSTPAPTYEQYF
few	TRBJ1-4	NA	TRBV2	TGTGCCAGCAGCCCGGGACCCGCGAATGAAAAACTGTTTTTT	CASSPGPANEKLFF
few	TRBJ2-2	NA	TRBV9	TGTGCCAGCAGCTTCCGGGACGGAAACACCGGGGAGCTGTTTTTT	CASSFRDGNTGELFF
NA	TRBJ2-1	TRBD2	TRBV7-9	TGTGTCAGCAGCTGGACTAGCGGGACCCATGAGCAGTTCTTC	CVSSWTSGTHEQFF
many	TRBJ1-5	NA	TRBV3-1	TGTGCCAGCAGCCAAGGCAGGACTAATCAGCCCCAGCATTTT	CASSQGRTNQPQHF
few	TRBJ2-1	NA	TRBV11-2	TGTGCCAGCAGCCCGTCGCTCAGGGTAGGGGAGCAGTTCTTC	CASSPSLRVGEQFF
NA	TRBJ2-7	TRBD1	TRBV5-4	TGTGCCAGCAGCTTGGACAGGGGGGAGCAGTACTTC	CASSLDRGEQYF
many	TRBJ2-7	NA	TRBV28	TGTGCCAGCAGTTTACGGGGGGCAGGAGACGAGCAGTACTTC	CASSLRGAGDEQYF
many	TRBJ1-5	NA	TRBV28	TGTGCCAGCAGTTCCTACAGGGATAGCAATCAGCCCCAGCATTTT	CASSSYRDSNQPQHF
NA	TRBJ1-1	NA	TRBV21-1	TGTGCCAGCAGCAAAAAAGGAGACAGGGGAAGGACTGAAGCTTTCTTT	CASSKKGDRGRTEAFF
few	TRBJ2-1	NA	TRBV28	TGTGCCAGCGTGAACGAGGTCTACAATGAGCAGTTCTTC	CASVNEVYNEQFF
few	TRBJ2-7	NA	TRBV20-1	TGCAGTGCTCCGGAATATGGCGAGCAGTACTTC	CSAPEYGEQYF
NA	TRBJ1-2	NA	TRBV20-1	TGCAGTGCTAGAGGCGCCAGTTCCTTCTATGGCTACACCTTC	CSARGASSFYGYTF
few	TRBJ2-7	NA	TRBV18	TGTGCCAGCTCACCCTCCGGGGCAGGGCCCGAGCAGTACTTC	CASSPSGAGPEQYF
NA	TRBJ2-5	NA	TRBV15	TGTGCCACCAGCAGAGGACTAGTGGAGACCCAGTACTTC	CATSRGLVETQYF
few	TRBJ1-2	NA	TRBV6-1	TGTGCCAGCAGTGAAGTCGAGGGGTACTATGGCTACACCTTC	CASSEVEGYYGYTF
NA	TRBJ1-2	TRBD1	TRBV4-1	TGCGCCAGCAGCCAAATAACAGGGGTCAGTGGCTACACCTTC	CASSQITGVSGYTF
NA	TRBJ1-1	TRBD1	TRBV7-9	TGTGCCAGCAGCATACTTCAGGGGGGAGGCACTGAAGCTTTCTTT	CASSILQGGGTEAFF
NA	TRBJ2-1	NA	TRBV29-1	TGCAGCGTCCCAACAGGGTCTAGCGGATACAATGAGCAGTTCTTC	CSVPTGSSGYNEQFF
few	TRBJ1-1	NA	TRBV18	TGTGCCAGCTCACCGAGACAGGTGGGGGCCACTGAAGCTTTCTTT	CASSPRQVGATEAFF
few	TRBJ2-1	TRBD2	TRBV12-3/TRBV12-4	TGTGCCAGCAGGACTAGCGGGAGGCCCTACAATGAGCAGTTCTTC	CASRTSGRPYNEQFF
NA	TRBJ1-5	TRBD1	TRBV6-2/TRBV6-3	TGTGCCAGCAGTTACTCGACCCAACAGGGGGGGAGCAATCAGCCCCAGCATTTT	CASSYSTQQGGSNQPQHF
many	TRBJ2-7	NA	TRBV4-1	TGCGCCAGCAGCCAGGGGCACCAAAAACTTTACTCCTACGAGCAGTACTTC	CASSQGHQKLYSYEQYF
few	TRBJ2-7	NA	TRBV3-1	TGTGCCAGCAGCCAGACCCTAGACGAGCAGTACTTC	CASSQTLDEQYF
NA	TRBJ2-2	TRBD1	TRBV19	TGTGCCAGTAGTACCGGGACAGGAGGATACACCGGGGAGCTGTTTTTT	CASSTGTGGYTGELFF
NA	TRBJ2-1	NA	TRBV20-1	TGCAGTGCTAGAAGTGAGAGCTCCCCCTACAATGAGCAGTTCTTC	CSARSESSPYNEQFF
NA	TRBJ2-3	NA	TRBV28	TGTGCCAGCAGCCCGGGCGGGAAGCGCACAGATACGCAGTATTTT	CASSPGGKRTDTQYF
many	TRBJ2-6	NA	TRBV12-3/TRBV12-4	TGTGCCAGCAGTTTGCGGCGCTCTGGGGCCAACGTCCTGACTTTC	CASSLRRSGANVLTF
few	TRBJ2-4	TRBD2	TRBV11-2	TGTGCCAGCAGCTCCCAAGTCCTAGCGGGGAGAAACATTCAGTACTTC	CASSSQVLAGRNIQYF
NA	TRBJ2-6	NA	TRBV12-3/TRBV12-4	TGTGCCAGCAGTTTACATCGGGACTCTGGGGCCAACGTCCTGACTTTC	CASSLHRDSGANVLTF
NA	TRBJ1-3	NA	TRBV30	TGTGCCGTGAAGGGGTTAAGGTCTGGAAACACCATATATTTT	CAVKGLRSGNTIYF
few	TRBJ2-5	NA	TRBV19	TGTGCCAGTACCCCCGCTCCGAACCGAGGAGTGGAGACCCAGTACTTC	CASTPAPNRGVETQYF
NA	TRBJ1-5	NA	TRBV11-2	TGTGCCAGCAGCTTACGTGAAGGCAATCAGCCCCAGCATTTT	CASSLREGNQPQHF
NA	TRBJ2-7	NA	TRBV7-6	TGTGCCAGCAGCCGAGGGCTCAACGAGCAGTACTTC	CASSRGLNEQYF
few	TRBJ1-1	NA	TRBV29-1	TGCAGCGTTAGGGTTTCCACTGAAGCTTTCTTT	CSVRVSTEAFF
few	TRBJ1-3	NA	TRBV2	TGTGCCAGCAGCGGGACAGGAAACACCATATATTTT	CASSGTGNTIYF
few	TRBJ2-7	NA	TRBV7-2	TGTGCCAGCAGCTTTTTGAACGAGCAGTACTTC	CASSFLNEQYF
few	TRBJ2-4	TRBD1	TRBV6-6	TGTGCCAGCAGTCGACAGGGGGCGCCGGCCAAAAACATTCAGTACTTC	CASSRQGAPAKNIQYF
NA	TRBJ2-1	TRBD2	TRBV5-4	TGTGCCAGCAGCGGGGGCGGGAGGACCTACAATGAGCAGTTCTTC	CASSGGGRTYNEQFF